The rows below give T cell receptor beta chains drawn from one sample of a study of T cells in narcolepsy. Measured with immunoSEQ multiplex PCR; TCRdb has only the in-frame clones, and not every one. Among about 30,000 clones listed, around 86% were seen once. Sequenced sample: memory (CD45RA-) CD4+ T cells from blood. The receptors derive from a human donor in good health. CDR3s include the opening cysteine and the closing phenylalanine or tryptophan. The D gene is left open where the match is weak. A clone size is listed for some rows: how often the clone was seen (once, few, many), or a class if it is expanded.

clone size | J gene | D gene | V gene | CDR3 protein | CDR3 DNA
- | TRBJ2-4 | TRBD2 | TRBV25-1 | CASSLAGGPNIQYF | TGTGCCAGCAGTCTAGCGGGGGGCCCGAACATTCAGTACTTC
once | TRBJ1-4 | - | TRBV9 | CASSDSTTNEKLFF | TGTGCCAGCAGCGATAGTACAACTAATGAAAAACTGTTTTTT
- | TRBJ2-1 | - | TRBV19 | CASSIRGSGNEQFF | TGTGCCAGTAGTATCCGGGGGTCGGGCAATGAGCAGTTCTTC
medium-sized | TRBJ1-3 | TRBD1 | TRBV19 | CASSTRTGGNTIYF | TGTGCCAGTAGTACCCGGACAGGTGGAAACACCATATATTTT
- | TRBJ1-6 | - | TRBV5-6 | CASSLARGAGYNSPLHF | TGTGCCAGCAGCCTGGCGCGGGGGGCCGGCTATAATTCACCCCTCCACTTT
- | TRBJ1-1 | - | TRBV27 | CASSFPGSTEAFF | TGTGCCAGCAGTTTCCCAGGATCGACTGAAGCTTTCTTT
- | TRBJ1-2 | - | TRBV28 | CASTAWGPNYGYTF | TGTGCCAGCACCGCCTGGGGGCCAAACTATGGCTACACCTTC
once | TRBJ1-5 | TRBD1 | TRBV28 | CASSLGDRVNQPQHF | TGTGCCAGCAGTTTAGGAGACAGGGTAAATCAGCCCCAGCATTTT
- | TRBJ2-3 | - | TRBV7-2 | CASSLTPSTDTQYF | TGTGCCAGCAGCTTAACGCCCTCCACAGATACGCAGTATTTT
- | TRBJ1-1 | - | TRBV20-1 | CSASQEPEAFF | TGCAGTGCTAGCCAGGAACCTGAAGCTTTCTTT
- | TRBJ2-3 | TRBD2 | TRBV6-6 | CASPSGAGGSTDTQYF | TGTGCCAGCCCTTCGGGGGCGGGGGGGAGCACAGATACGCAGTATTTT
- | TRBJ1-2 | TRBD1 | TRBV19 | CASSTGGTGKGYTF | TGTGCCAGTAGTACCGGCGGGACAGGAAAAGGCTACACCTTC
- | TRBJ2-3 | TRBD2 | TRBV7-8 | CASSGPGAGGQADTQYF | TGTGCCAGCAGCGGCCCCGGGGCGGGGGGGCAGGCAGATACGCAGTATTTT
- | TRBJ1-1 | - | TRBV25-1 | CASSELGFEAFF | TGTGCCAGCAGTGAATTAGGGTTTGAAGCTTTCTTT
- | TRBJ2-5 | TRBD2 | TRBV5-1 | CASSIGAGGLGETQYF | TGCGCCAGCAGCATAGGGGCGGGGGGCCTGGGAGAGACCCAGTACTTC
few | TRBJ2-1 | - | TRBV5-1 | CASREAPSYNEQFF | TGCGCCAGCAGAGAGGCCCCCTCCTACAATGAGCAGTTCTTC
- | TRBJ1-3 | TRBD1 | TRBV6-1 | CASSERTGGGGNTIYF | TGTGCCAGCAGTGAAAGAACAGGGGGTGGTGGAAACACCATATATTTT
- | TRBJ2-1 | TRBD2 | TRBV30 | CAWTTRGVRNEQFF | TGTGCCTGGACGACGCGGGGGGTCCGGAATGAGCAGTTCTTC
- | TRBJ2-3 | TRBD1 | TRBV28 | CASSLDRGLGTDTQYF | TGTGCCAGCAGTTTAGACAGGGGGTTAGGCACAGATACGCAGTATTTT
once | TRBJ2-3 | - | TRBV19 | CASSTQASGDTQYF | TGTGCCAGTAGTACGCAGGCTAGTGGAGATACGCAGTATTTT
- | TRBJ2-3 | - | TRBV28 | CASSPTGGHTDTQYF | TGTGCCAGCAGCCCAACTGGCGGCCACACAGATACGCAGTATTTT
few | TRBJ1-1 | - | TRBV14 | CASSLGTEAFF | TGTGCCAGCAGCCTGGGGACTGAAGCTTTCTTT
- | TRBJ1-3 | - | TRBV5-1 | CASSSDSFGRNTIYF | TGCGCCAGCAGCTCAGACAGCTTCGGGAGAAACACCATATATTTT
few | TRBJ1-2 | - | TRBV19 | CASTERGGIGYTF | TGTGCCAGTACCGAACGGGGAGGGATCGGCTACACCTTC
- | TRBJ1-2 | - | TRBV6-5 | CASREGPYGYTF | TGTGCCAGCAGAGAGGGACCCTATGGCTACACCTTC
- | TRBJ2-1 | - | TRBV28 | CASSDPRAAIAVNEQFF | TGTGCCAGCAGCGACCCCCGAGCGGCAATCGCCGTCAATGAGCAGTTCTTC
- | TRBJ2-4 | - | TRBV11-2 | CASSLDYRKVAKNIQYF | TGTGCCAGCAGCTTAGATTACAGAAAAGTAGCCAAAAACATTCAGTACTTC
- | TRBJ1-5 | - | TRBV28 | CASSSNRVSGQPQHF | TGTGCCAGCAGCTCCAATAGGGTTTCTGGTCAGCCCCAGCATTTT
- | TRBJ1-2 | TRBD1 | TRBV19 | CAARDRGLYGYTF | TGTGCCGCACGGGACAGGGGATTATACGGCTACACCTTC
- | TRBJ2-5 | - | TRBV6-5 | CASSSRKETQYF | TGTGCCAGCAGTAGTCGGAAAGAGACCCAGTACTTC
- | TRBJ1-1 | TRBD1 | TRBV5-1 | CASSSTGTGSEAFF | TGCGCCAGCAGCTCGACCGGGACAGGGTCTGAAGCTTTCTTT
- | TRBJ1-2 | TRBD1 | TRBV5-1 | CASSFGTEIYGYTF | TGCGCCAGCAGCTTTGGGACAGAGATCTATGGCTACACCTTC
- | TRBJ1-1 | - | TRBV7-2 | CASSLGGRETEAFF | TGTGCCAGCAGCTTAGGGGGGCGCGAAACTGAAGCTTTCTTT
few | TRBJ2-7 | TRBD2 | TRBV6-6 | CASSYGLAAYEQYF | TGTGCCAGCAGTTACGGACTAGCGGCCTACGAGCAGTACTTC
- | TRBJ1-6 | - | TRBV5-1 | CASSLTVSYNSPLHF | TGCGCCAGCAGCCTGACAGTATCCTATAATTCACCCCTCCACTTT
- | TRBJ1-1 | TRBD1 | TRBV19 | CASRGQGNTEAFF | TGTGCCAGTAGGGGACAGGGGAACACTGAAGCTTTCTTT
- | TRBJ2-5 | - | TRBV7-9 | CASSFDGQLGETQYF | TGTGCCAGCAGCTTCGACGGACAGTTGGGAGAGACCCAGTACTTC
- | TRBJ1-2 | - | TRBV6-5 | CASSYSKGNYGYTF | TGTGCCAGCAGTTACTCGAAGGGAAACTATGGCTACACCTTC
- | TRBJ1-1 | TRBD1 | TRBV6-1 | CASSSQGVKNTEAFF | TGTGCCAGCAGTTCACAGGGGGTAAAGAACACTGAAGCTTTCTTT
- | TRBJ2-1 | TRBD2 | TRBV12-5 | CASGFAIAGNYNEQFF | TGTGCTAGTGGTTTCGCAATAGCGGGAAACTACAATGAGCAGTTCTTC
- | TRBJ2-5 | - | TRBV6-1 | CASDPGGLPRETQYF | TGTGCCAGTGACCCGGGCGGGCTTCCAAGAGAGACCCAGTACTTC
- | TRBJ1-2 | - | TRBV5-1 | CASSLRGREGGYTF | TGCGCCAGCAGCTTACGAGGGCGGGAAGGAGGCTACACCTTC
- | TRBJ1-5 | - | TRBV27 | CASSSRGEGGQPQHF | TGTGCCAGCAGTTCCCGAGGGGAAGGAGGACAGCCCCAGCATTTT
medium-sized | TRBJ1-4 | TRBD1 | TRBV5-6 | CASSLTQGAREKLFF | TGTGCCAGCAGCTTGACACAGGGGGCGCGAGAAAAACTGTTTTTT
- | TRBJ1-2 | TRBD1 | TRBV5-1 | CASSPEGTGYGYTF | TGCGCCAGCAGCCCGGAGGGGACAGGATATGGCTACACCTTC
- | TRBJ1-1 | - | TRBV5-8 | CASGTGTRGTEAFF | TGTGCCAGCGGCACCGGTACCAGGGGCACTGAAGCTTTCTTT
- | TRBJ1-2 | - | TRBV28 | CASNPRQNYGYTF | TGTGCCAGCAATCCTCGACAGAACTATGGCTACACCTTC
- | TRBJ2-3 | - | TRBV5-1 | CASRDNGRNTDTQYF | TGCGCCAGCAGAGATAACGGCCGAAACACAGATACGCAGTATTTT